Here is one T cell receptor (beta chain) with its context. The sample is drawn from a study of control samples from healthy donors and cancer patients. Produced via immunoSEQ multiplex PCR; TCRdb's table is partial and in-frame only. The sample shows 180,000 or so clones, 90% to 95% of them seen only once. Sequenced input: blood. The TCR comes from a woman in her twenties or thirties in good health.

The chain's CDR3 is CASSPGLAGVGSQETQYF. The CDR3 bases are TGTGCCAGCAGCCCAGGACTAGCGGGAGTGGGAAGCCAAGAGACCCAGTACTTC. This sequence joins TRBV5-6 and TRBJ2-5; 13 bases agree with TRBD2. Germline values: CDR1 SGHDT, CDR2 YYEEEE. With 4 bases clipped from V and 1 base from J, the junction kept 10 bases outside the gene matches. The CDR3 sequence is 18 residues long.